The 32 T cell receptor beta chains listed next were all sequenced from one sample in a study of shared clonotypes between healthy human individuals. The protocol was immunoSEQ multiplex PCR, while the TCRdb copy is restricted to in-frame clones and leaves out a portion. The table lists about 2 million clones, about 95% of them singletons. In the naive CD8 group, cells lacked CD45RO and were positively selected for CCR7, so terminally differentiated effector memory CD45RA+ cells were left out. Material for sequencing was naive CD8+ T cells sorted from blood. All receptors derive from a young man in good health.

V is TRBV7-9 and J is TRBJ2-7, with D unresolved. V lost 4 bases and J 3 bases, leaving 10 bases between the germline ends. The CDR3 consists of 13 residues. CDR1 SEHNR and CDR2 FQNEAQ come from the germline V gene (reference sequence). CDR3 sequence (DNA): TGTGCCAGCAGCTCCATATCTAACTACGAGCAGTACTTC. The encoded protein is CASSSISNYEQYF.

The V and J genes are TRBV13 and TRBJ2-7, with 10 bases that match TRBD1. This CDR3 is built from 15 residues. Germline CDR1 reads PRHDT; CDR2 reads FYEKMQ (reference sequence). The ends lost 5 bases at V and 4 bases at J; junction bases unmatched: 8. The CDR3 protein is CASSAAGTGAYEQYF. The CDR3 nucleotides read TGTGCCAGCAGCGCCGCCGGGACAGGGGCGTACGAGCAGTACTTC. Drawing the rest from reference TRBV13 and TRBJ2-7, the complete variable domain is AAGVIQSPRHLIKEKRETATLKCYPIPRHDTVYWYQQGPGQDPQFLISFYEKMQSDKGSIPDRFSAQQFSDYHSELNMSSLELGDSALYFCASSAAGTGAYEQYFGPGTRLTVT.

CDR3 sequence: CASSPRGTGSSYEQYF. The CDR3, as DNA: TGTGCCAGCAGCCCAAGGGGCACAGGGTCCTCCTACGAGCAGTACTTC. The chain combines TRBV7-9 with TRBJ2-7, with a weak D call TRBD1 (6 bases). CDR3 length: 16 amino acids. The V gene's germline CDR1 is SEHNR and CDR2 FQNEAQ (reference sequence). The V end lost 5 bases, the J end lost 0 bases, and 17 bases lay between the germline ends.

As concerns this clone: Additional DNA sequences in this sample encode the identical CDR3. V usage is TRBV4-3 and J usage is TRBJ2-7, with 10 bases aligning to TRBD1. With 4 bases clipped from V and 4 bases from J, the junction kept 4 bases outside the gene matches. Germline CDR1 LGHNA, CDR2 YSLEER. The CDR3 sequence is 14 residues long. CDR3 amino acids: CASSPGQGRYEQYF. The DNA for the CDR3 is TGCGCCAGCAGCCCGGGACAGGGGAGGTACGAGCAGTACTTC.

Turning to this clone: Other DNA sequences in the same sample also yield this CDR3. This sequence joins TRBV27 and TRBJ2-7; perhaps TRBD2 as D (5 bases). V lost 3 bases to trimming and J lost 3 bases, with 9 bases between them. The CDR3 runs 13 residues. In germline, CDR1 is MNHEY, CDR2 SMNVEV (reference sequence). CDR3 sequence: CASSLEVGYEQYF. DNA for the CDR3: TGTGCCAGCAGTTTGGAGGTGGGCTACGAGCAGTACTTC.

The rearrangement uses TRBV4-1 and TRBJ2-1; D perhaps matches TRBD2 (5 bases). Per germline, CDR1 MGHRA and CDR2 YSYEKL. Trimming took off 1 base at V and 6 bases at J, with 10 bases between the two ends. CDR3 length equals 14 residues. The CDR3 nucleotides are TGCGCCAGCAGCCAAGCTGGACTTATCAATGAGCAGTTCTTC. Translated, it gives CASSQAGLINEQFF.

This chain uses TRBV30 with TRBJ2-1; the D gene is possibly TRBD1 (6 bases). V shed 2 bases and J shed 7 bases, with 12 bases lying between them. Germline V gene lookup returns CDR1 GTSNPN and CDR2 SVGIG (reference sequence). This CDR3 has 13 amino acids. CDR3 sequence reads: CAWSRTTGNEQFF. In DNA, the CDR3 is TGTGCCTGGAGTCGTACTACAGGGAATGAGCAGTTCTTC.

The chain joins TRBV7-8 to TRBJ2-7; a possible D gene is TRBD1 (6 bases). V lost 4 bases and J 1 base, leaving 20 bases between the germline ends. Germline CDR1 reads SGHVS; CDR2 reads FQNEAQ. This CDR3 spans 17 amino acids. The CDR3 sequence: CASSSWDRDKGSYEQYF. CDR3 in DNA: TGTGCCAGCAGCTCCTGGGACCGGGACAAGGGTTCCTACGAGCAGTACTTC.

The genes are TRBV9 and TRBJ2-7; weak D call: TRBD1 (5 bases). The CDR3 length is 15 residues. The V gene's germline CDR1 is SGDLS and CDR2 YYNGEE. Trimming took 6 bases from V and 3 from J, leaving 19 bases between them. Here the CDR3 reads CASTIGSGRDYEQYF. The CDR3 DNA reads as TGTGCCAGCACCATAGGTTCGGGCAGGGACTACGAGCAGTACTTC.

The chain uses TRBV4-1 and TRBJ1-2; weak D call: TRBD1 (6 bases). The germline V gene has CDR1 MGHRA and CDR2 YSYEKL. The CDR3 is 13 amino acids. The V end lost 5 bases, the J end lost 2 bases, and 9 bases lay between the germline ends. The CDR3 coding sequence is TGCGCCAGCAGCAGAGACAGGAACTATGGCTACACCTTC. Translating gives CASSRDRNYGYTF.

Remarks on this clone: This sample includes further DNA sequences coding for the same CDR3. J is TRBJ1-1 and V is TRBV2; no clear D. The CDR3 runs 12 residues. Trimming took off 4 bases at V and 0 bases at J, with 3 bases between the two ends. CDR1 SNHLY and CDR2 FYNNEI come from the germline V gene. The chain's CDR3 is CASSVLNTEAFF. CDR3 nucleotides: TGTGCCAGCAGTGTTTTGAACACTGAAGCTTTCTTT.

The chain has TRBV29-1 and TRBJ2-3, with 9 nucleotides matching TRBD1. The CDR3 has 15 residues. J gave up 5 bases and V 4 bases, and 10 bases lay outside the gene matches. Germline V gene sequence: CDR1 SQVTM, CDR2 ANQGSEA. CDR3 nucleotide sequence: TGCAGCGTTGTTCCACCGGGACAGGGAATAGATACGCAGTATTTT. This gives the protein CSVVPPGQGIDTQYF.

The rearrangement uses TRBV5-6 and TRBJ2-5; 10 nucleotides line up with TRBD2. From germline, CDR1 is SGHDT and CDR2 YYEEEE. This CDR3 region has 16 residues. The ends lost 2 bases at V and 0 bases at J; junction bases unmatched: 4. The CDR3 spells CASSLEREGYQETQYF. In nucleotides, the CDR3 is TGTGCCAGCAGCTTAGAGCGGGAGGGGTACCAAGAGACCCAGTACTTC.

As concerns this clone: Other DNA sequences in this specimen translate into the identical CDR3. The genes are TRBV10-3 and TRBJ2-7; maybe TRBD2 (6 bases). Looked up from germline, CDR1 is ENHRY and CDR2 is SYGVKD. The V end was cut by 0 bases, the J end by 4 bases, with 10 bases between. CDR3 length: 14 residues. In nucleotides, the CDR3 is TGTGCCATCAGTGAGTCTGGCGGGACGTACGAGCAGTACTTC. Translated: CAISESGGTYEQYF.

This clone was seen a handful of times. V gene TRBV7-2 combines with J gene TRBJ2-1; TRBD2 might be the D (5 bases). Trimming took 1 base from V and 1 from J, leaving 8 bases between them. The CDR3 is made up of 15 amino acids. CDR1 is SGHTA and CDR2 is FQGNSA in the germline V gene. The CDR3 here is CASSLVLGSYNEQFF. The DNA for the CDR3 is TGTGCCAGCAGCTTAGTACTAGGGTCCTACAATGAGCAGTTCTTC.

This chain uses TRBV7-8 with TRBJ2-7; D remains ambiguous. Germline loops: CDR1 SGHVS, CDR2 FQNEAQ. The CDR3 sequence is 13 residues long. V was clipped by 1 base and J by 2 bases, with 6 bases between them. The CDR3 spells CASSLEGTYEQYF. DNA for the CDR3: TGTGCCAGCAGCTTAGAGGGCACCTACGAGCAGTACTTC. Full variable domain (rest looked up from reference TRBV7-8 and TRBJ2-7): GAGVSQSPRYKVAKRGQDVALRCDPISGHVSLFWYQQALGQGPEFLTYFQNEAQLDKSGLPSDRFFAERPEGSVSTLKIQRTQQEDSAVYLCASSLEGTYEQYFGPGTRLTVT.

The chain is built from TRBV13 and TRBJ2-7; TRBD1 agrees at 7 bases. Germline loops: CDR1 PRHDT, CDR2 FYEKMQ (reference sequence). This CDR3 contains 14 residues. The trim removed 3 bases at V and 4 bases at J, leaving 6 bases unmatched. CDR3 amino acids: CASSFLGQNYEQYF. The DNA of the CDR3 is TGTGCCAGCAGCTTCTTGGGACAGAATTACGAGCAGTACTTC.

This clone was recorded once. The gene calls are TRBV5-1 and TRBJ1-1; possible D gene TRBD1, 5 bases. Germline loops: CDR1 SGHRS, CDR2 YFSETQ. Trimming removed 0 bases from V and 0 bases from J, with 12 bases in between. The CDR3 is 16 amino acids. The CDR3 DNA follows: TGCGCCAGCAGCTTGGTCGAGGGGATCATGAACACTGAAGCTTTCTTT. This gives the protein CASSLVEGIMNTEAFF.

The rearrangement links TRBV27 to TRBJ2-7; D is uncertain. Between the trimmed V and J ends, which lost 6 bases and 4 bases, there was a span of 16 bases. Per the germline V gene, CDR1 is MNHEY and CDR2 is SMNVEV (reference sequence). The CDR3 runs to 14 residues. The CDR3 DNA reads TGTGCCAGCAGCCCCCACCATGAGATTTACGAGCAGTACTTC. Amino acid sequence: CASSPHHEIYEQYF.

The genes are TRBV7-6 and TRBJ2-3; D is undetermined. Germline CDR1 SGHVS, CDR2 FNYEAQ. Trimming took off 5 bases at V and 1 base at J, with 7 bases between the two ends. This CDR3 is 13 amino acids long. CDR3 in DNA: TGTGCCAGCAGCCAGCAGCGCACAGATACGCAGTATTTT. Protein sequence: CASSQQRTDTQYF.

The V and J genes are TRBV5-1 and TRBJ2-3; 12 bases are a match to TRBD2. The CDR3 totals 14 residues. Looked up from germline, CDR1 is SGHRS and CDR2 is YFSETQ. Trimming cost V 9 bases and J 0 bases; bases outside gene matches: 2. CDR3 in DNA: TGCGCCACCGGACTAGCGGGAAGCACAGATACGCAGTATTTT. This codes for CATGLAGSTDTQYF.

The genes are TRBV6-5 and TRBJ2-1; D gene uncertain. Germline V lookup: CDR1 MNHEY, CDR2 SVGAGI. V lost 2 bases, J lost 3 bases, and 5 bases lay in between. The CDR3 runs 13 residues. CDR3 sequence: CASSYMGYNEQFF. CDR3 nucleotides: TGTGCCAGCAGTTACATGGGCTACAATGAGCAGTTCTTC.

The rearrangement joins TRBV11-2 to TRBJ1-2; D gene ambiguous. V dropped 2 bases and J dropped 7 bases, with 8 bases sitting between them. Per germline, CDR1 SGHAT and CDR2 FQNNGV. The CDR3 sequence is 12 residues long. Written as DNA, the CDR3 is TGTGCCAGCAGCTTATCCGGTTCTGGCTACACCTTC. Translation: CASSLSGSGYTF.

CDR3 region: CASSFLRSQGPYEQYF. CDR3 bases: TGTGCCAGCAGTTTCCTACGGTCCCAGGGACCCTACGAGCAGTACTTC. The chain recombines TRBV27 with TRBJ2-7; D tentatively reads TRBD1 or TRBD2 (5 bases each). The V end was cut by 3 bases, the J end by 2 bases, with 17 bases between. The CDR3 length is 16 residues. CDR1 MNHEY and CDR2 SMNVEV come from the germline V gene (reference sequence).

This CDR3 is CASSHTSRSSYNEQFF. The CDR3 DNA is TGTGCCAGCAGCCACACTAGCCGCAGCTCCTACAATGAGCAGTTCTTC. The chain has TRBV7-9 and TRBJ2-1; possibly TRBD2 for D (6 bases). CDR3 length: 16 residues. In germline, CDR1 is SEHNR, CDR2 FQNEAQ (reference sequence). V lost 5 bases to trimming and J lost 0 bases, with 14 bases between them.

This chain links TRBV28 with TRBJ1-1, with 7 bases aligning to TRBD1. Trimming cost V 1 base and J 4 bases; bases outside gene matches: 3. Germline V gene data show CDR1 as MDHEN and CDR2 as SYDVKM. CDR3 length: 14 residues. CDR3 coding DNA: TGTGCCAGCAGTTTATCCCGACAGGGCACTGAAGCTTTCTTT. Its translation: CASSLSRQGTEAFF.

About this clone: This sequence may be a read error, since a much larger clone differs from it by one base. Different DNA sequences within this sample yield the same CDR3. The chain joins TRBV7-9 to TRBJ1-1; the D is unclear. CDR1 is SEHNR and CDR2 is FQNEAQ in the germline V gene (reference sequence). The CDR3 length is 13 residues. V gave up 5 bases and J gave up 1 base, with 8 bases separating them. In DNA, the CDR3 is TGTGCCAGCAGCGTAGGGCCGAACACTGAAGCTTTCTTT. Protein sequence: CASSVGPNTEAFF.

The table lists this clone with a count of one. The chain combines TRBV27 with TRBJ1-2; 8 bases are shared with TRBD1. After removal of 1 base from V and 6 bases from J, the junction contained 1 base not matched to a gene. CDR1 is MNHEY, CDR2 SMNVEV, per germline (reference sequence). The CDR3 length is 13 residues. The CDR3 DNA reads as TGTGCCAGCAGTTTATTGACAGGGGATGGCTACACCTTC. Translating gives CASSLLTGDGYTF.

The chain joins TRBV4-3 to TRBJ2-7, with TRBD2 matching 7 bases. The J segment lost 3 bases and the V segment lost 0 bases, leaving 5 bases of the junction unmatched. Germline assignment: CDR1 LGHNA and CDR2 YSLEER. CDR3 length: 15 amino acids. CDR3 amino acids: CASSQDASSGYEQYF. Here the CDR3 DNA reads TGCGCCAGCAGCCAAGATGCGTCTAGCGGCTACGAGCAGTACTTC.

With regard to this clone: This same CDR3 is encoded by further DNA sequences in the sample. The gene calls are TRBV7-9 and TRBJ2-7, with D possibly being TRBD1 (6 bases). The germline CDR1 and CDR2 sequences are SEHNR and FQNEAQ (reference sequence). V lost 2 bases and J lost 3, with 8 bases in between. This CDR3 comprises 13 residues. The CDR3, as DNA: TGTGCCAGCAGCTTAACAGGGAACTACGAGCAGTACTTC. Encoded protein: CASSLTGNYEQYF. Full variable domain (remainder filled in from reference TRBV7-9 and TRBJ2-7): DTGVSQNPRHKITKRGQNVTFRCDPISEHNRLYWYRQTLGQGPEFLTYFQNEAQLEKSRLLSDRFSAERPKGSFSTLEIQRTEQGDSAMYLCASSLTGNYEQYFGPGTRLTVT.

This clone showed up just once. The chain carries TRBV7-9 and TRBJ2-7; D possibly corresponds to TRBD2 (5 bases). Per germline, CDR1 SEHNR and CDR2 FQNEAQ (reference sequence). Deletions cut 4 bases from V and 6 bases from J, with 16 bases between. The CDR3 contains 14 residues. The CDR3 region is CASSSDDNRGEQYF. The DNA for the CDR3 is TGTGCCAGCAGCTCGGACGACAATCGGGGCGAGCAGTACTTC.

As to this clone: Other DNA sequences in the same sample also yield this CDR3. The chain employs TRBV6-5 and TRBJ2-7; D is possibly TRBD1 (6 bases). V was shortened by 2 bases and J by 2 bases, with 10 bases between the two germline ends. In germline, CDR1 is MNHEY, CDR2 SVGAGI. The CDR3 sequence is 14 residues long. The CDR3 sequence is CASSYAGATYEQYF. In nucleotides, the CDR3 is TGTGCCAGCAGTTACGCAGGGGCGACCTACGAGCAGTACTTC.